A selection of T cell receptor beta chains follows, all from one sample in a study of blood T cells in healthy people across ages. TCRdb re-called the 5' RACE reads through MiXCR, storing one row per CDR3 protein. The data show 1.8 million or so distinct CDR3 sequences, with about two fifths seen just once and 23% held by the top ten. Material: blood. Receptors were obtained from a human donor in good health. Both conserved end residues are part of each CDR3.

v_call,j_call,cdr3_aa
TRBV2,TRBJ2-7,CASRGGLAGTYEQYF
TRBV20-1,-,CSASRQGVNYEQYF
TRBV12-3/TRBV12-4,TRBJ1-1,CASSLTPMDTEAFF
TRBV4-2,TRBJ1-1,CASSQILYRQENTEAFF
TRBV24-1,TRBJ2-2,CVTSDFSEAGELFF
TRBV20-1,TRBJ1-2,CRSDREYGYTF
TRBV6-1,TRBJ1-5,CASSDPTGSNQPQHF
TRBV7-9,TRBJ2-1,CASSLAVTVSLFF
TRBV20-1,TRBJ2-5,CSARDREETQYF
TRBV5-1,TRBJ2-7,CASTSPREQYF
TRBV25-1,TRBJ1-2,CASSAPRYTDREDFLYGYTF
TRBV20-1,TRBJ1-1,CSAWDGGHTEAFF
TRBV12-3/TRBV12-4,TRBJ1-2,CASSFAGGANYGYTF
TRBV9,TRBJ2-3,CASSVGVRTGTDTQYF
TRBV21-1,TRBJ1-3,CASSKGYSGNTIYF
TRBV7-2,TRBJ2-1,CASSLGHTVVDNEQFF
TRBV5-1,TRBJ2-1,CASSLDRGVSYNEQFF
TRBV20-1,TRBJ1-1,CSASVLGQGDTEAFF
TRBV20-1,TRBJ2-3,CSARDQRGLITQYF
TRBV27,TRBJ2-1,CVSSPLGLEQFF
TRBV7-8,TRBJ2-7,CASSLYGRRYEQYF
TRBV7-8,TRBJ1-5,CASSSSPGISNQPQHF
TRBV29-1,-,CSVEDRGHHEQYF
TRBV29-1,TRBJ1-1,CSVDYRVRNTEAFF
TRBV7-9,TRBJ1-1,CASSFGSGTGGGGAFF
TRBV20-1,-,CSALSWRGYEQYF
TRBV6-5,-,CASSLLQSVEQYF
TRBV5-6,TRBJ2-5,CASSLAWGVRETQYF
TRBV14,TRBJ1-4,CASSQEDRTGYEKLFF
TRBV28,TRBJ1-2,CASSLAAGINGYTF
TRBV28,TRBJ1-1,CASSLGFDDTEAFF
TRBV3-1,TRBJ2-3,CASTRSLSGGHTDTQYF
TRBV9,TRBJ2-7,CASSVAAGASYEQYF
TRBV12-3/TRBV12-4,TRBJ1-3,CASSSTGISGNTIYF
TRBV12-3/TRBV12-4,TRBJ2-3,CASSFGRGAADTQYF
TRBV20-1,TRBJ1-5,CSASGRGGYQPQHF
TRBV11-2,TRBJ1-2,CASSLQSGGQGYGYTF
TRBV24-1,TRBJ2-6,CATSSGGAGANVLTF